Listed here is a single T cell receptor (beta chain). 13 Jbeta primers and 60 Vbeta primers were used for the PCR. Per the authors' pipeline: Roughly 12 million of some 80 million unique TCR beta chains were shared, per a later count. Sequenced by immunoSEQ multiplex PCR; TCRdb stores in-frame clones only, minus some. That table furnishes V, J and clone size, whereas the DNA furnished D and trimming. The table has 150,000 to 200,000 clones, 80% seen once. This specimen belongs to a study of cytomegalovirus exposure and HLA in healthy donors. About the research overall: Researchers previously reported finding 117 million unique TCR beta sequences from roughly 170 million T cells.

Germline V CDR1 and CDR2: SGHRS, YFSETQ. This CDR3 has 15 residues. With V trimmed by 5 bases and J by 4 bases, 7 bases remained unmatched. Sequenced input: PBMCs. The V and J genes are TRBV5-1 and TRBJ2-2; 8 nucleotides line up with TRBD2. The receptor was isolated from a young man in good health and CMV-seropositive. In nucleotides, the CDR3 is TGCGCCAGCAGACGAAGCGGGGGCTCCACCGGGGAGCTGTTTTTT. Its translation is CASRRSGGSTGELFF.